The next 4 T cell receptor beta chains were all read from a single sample in a study of T cells in Graves' hyperthyroidism and ophthalmopathy. Regions amplified from RNA transcripts were the TCR beta CDR3 regions. An initial round of RT-PCR targeting the TCR CDR3 relied on the HTBI primer set. From the multiplex PCR reads, TCRdb called clonotypes with MiXCR, one entry per CDR3 protein. The profile shows over 300,000 distinct CDR3 sequences, 11% to 15% of them singletons. The sample was blood. These TCRs come from a woman aged 60 to 75 with Graves' hyperthyroidism.

This clonotype was detected a few times. The chain joins TRBV7-9 to TRBJ1-2; D may be TRBD1 (6 bases). The CDR3 is made up of 16 amino acids. Germline lookup yields CDR1 SEHNR and CDR2 FQNEAQ (reference sequence). The V and J ends lost 6 bases and 2 bases respectively, with 19 bases between them. CDR3 amino acids: CASSSGYRALNYGYTF. Written as DNA, the CDR3 is TGTGCCAGCAGTTCAGGTTACAGGGCTTTGAACTATGGCTACACCTTC.

This clonotype was picked up many times. This chain joins TRBV6-1 and TRBJ2-3, with 7 bases lining up with TRBD1. Looked up from germline, CDR1 is MNHNS and CDR2 is SASEGT. V was clipped by 7 bases and J by 1 base; unmatched bases: 2. CDR3 length: 13 residues. CDR3 sequence (DNA): TGTGCCAGCAATCAGGGGGGCACAGATACGCAGTATTTT. Amino acids: CASNQGGTDTQYF.

The V call is TRBV28, the J call TRBJ2-7, with a possible D match to TRBD2 (6 bases). Germline V gene lookup returns CDR1 MDHEN and CDR2 SYDVKM. V was trimmed by 0 bases and J by 5 bases, leaving 11 bases between them. The CDR3 loop spans 14 amino acids. The CDR3 region has the DNA TGTGCCAGCAGTTTATGGTCAGGGAGGAACGAGCAGTACTTC. Its protein is CASSLWSGRNEQYF.

This clonotype appeared a few times. The V and J genes are TRBV5-6 and TRBJ2-7; D remains ambiguous. Looked up from germline, CDR1 is SGHDT and CDR2 is YYEEEE. Trimming stripped 2 bases from V and 5 bases from J, with 11 bases between. The CDR3 contains 13 residues. The CDR3 reads CASSFRQIHEQYF. The CDR3 nucleotides read TGTGCCAGCAGCTTTCGACAAATCCACGAGCAGTACTTC.